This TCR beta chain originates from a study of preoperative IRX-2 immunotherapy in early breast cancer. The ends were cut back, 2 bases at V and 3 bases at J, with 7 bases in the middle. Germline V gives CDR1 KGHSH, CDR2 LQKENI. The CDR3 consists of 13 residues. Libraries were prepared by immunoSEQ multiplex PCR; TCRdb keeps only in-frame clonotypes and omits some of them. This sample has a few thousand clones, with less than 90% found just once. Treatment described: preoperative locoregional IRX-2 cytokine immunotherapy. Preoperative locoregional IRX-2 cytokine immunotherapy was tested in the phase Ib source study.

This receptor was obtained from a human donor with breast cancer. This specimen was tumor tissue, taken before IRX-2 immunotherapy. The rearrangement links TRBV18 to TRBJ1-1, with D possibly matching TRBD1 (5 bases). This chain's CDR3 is CASSPGTDTEAFF. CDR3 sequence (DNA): TGTGCCAGCTCACCAGGGACGGACACTGAAGCTTTCTTT.